The 15 T cell receptor beta chains below were found in one sample sequenced in a study of identical twins. One entry per CDR3 protein, called by TCRdb with MiXCR from the 5' RACE reads. The repertoire holds 150,000 or so distinct CDR3 sequences, with under 4.5% as singletons. Sequencing was carried out using memory T cells sorted from blood. The receptors were sampled from a man aged 18 to 30 in good health.

Only a few counts were recorded for this clonotype. The CDR3 DNA reads TGTGCCAGCAGCTTAGGGAGAGGGGGCAGATATGGCTACACCTTC. It is translated as CASSLGRGGRYGYTF. The chain recombines TRBV7-2 with TRBJ1-2, with 7 bases fitting TRBD1. The CDR3 runs 15 residues. Germline trimming cut 1 base from V and 5 bases from J; bases unmatched to any gene: 7. Germline CDR1 reads SGHTA; CDR2 reads FQGNSA.

This clonotype was counted ten times or more. The V call is TRBV5-6, the J call TRBJ2-3; D remains ambiguous. CDR3 size: 14 residues. Trimming shortened V by 4 bases and J by 2 bases, and 11 bases separated the two germline ends. Looked up from germline, CDR1 is SGHDT and CDR2 is YYEEEE. In DNA, the CDR3 is TGTGCCAGCAGCCTCAGACACATCACAGATACGCAGTATTTT. Protein: CASSLRHITDTQYF.

This clonotype was seen only a few times. The chain combines TRBV4-1 with TRBJ2-1; 14 nucleotides agree with TRBD2. V dropped 1 base and J dropped 9; count of bases not matched to a gene: 5. Per the germline V gene, CDR1 is MGHRA and CDR2 is YSYEKL. CDR3 length: 16 residues. The CDR3 region is CASSQGRLAGGGEQFF. The CDR3 nucleotides are TGCGCCAGCAGCCAAGGCAGACTAGCGGGAGGGGGTGAGCAGTTCTTC.

This clonotype was detected ten times or more. The chain has TRBV5-1 and TRBJ1-1; D uncertain. The CDR3 totals 13 residues. The V end was cut by 0 bases, the J end by 9 bases, with 12 bases between. Germline CDR1 reads SGHRS; CDR2 reads YFSETQ. CDR3 sequence (DNA): TGCGCCAGCAGCTTGGGGAAGGGTTCTCAAGCTTTCTTT. Translating it yields CASSLGKGSQAFF.

This clonotype was counted at least ten times. The rearrangement links TRBV15 to TRBJ2-5; TRBD1 is a possible D gene (5 bases). Trimming took 0 bases from V and 6 from J, leaving 8 bases between them. There are 13 residues in the CDR3. From germline, CDR1 is LNHNV and CDR2 YYDKDF (reference sequence). This chain's CDR3 is CATSRDQGKTQYF. The CDR3 DNA reads as TGTGCCACCAGCAGAGATCAGGGAAAGACCCAGTACTTC.

This clonotype was detected many times. The rearrangement uses TRBV12-3 or TRBV12-4 and TRBJ1-5, with D perhaps matching TRBD1 (6 bases). The CDR3 spans 15 residues. The V gene lost 4 bases and the J gene lost 4 bases, with 14 bases spanning the gap. This CDR3 is CASSWGGPGNQPQHF. The CDR3 nucleotides read TGTGCCAGCAGTTGGGGGGGCCCAGGAAATCAGCCCCAGCATTTT.

The table lists this clonotype with many counts. V gene TRBV12-3 or TRBV12-4 combines with J gene TRBJ2-1; TRBD1 matches 10 bases. The junction had 0 bases not matched to a gene; V was cut back by 4 bases and J by 6 bases. CDR3 length equals 13 residues. CDR3 DNA: TGTGCCAGCAGTTGGGACAGGGGCAATGAGCAGTTCTTC. It is translated as CASSWDRGNEQFF.

This clonotype was seen many times. The rearrangement joins TRBV5-6 to TRBJ2-1; no clear D gene. Trimming took 3 bases from V and 5 from J, leaving 9 bases between them. CDR3 length: 13 residues. Germline V CDR1 and CDR2: SGHDT, YYEEEE. In nucleotides, the CDR3 is TGTGCCAGCAGCTCTCGACGGAACAATGAGCAGTTCTTC. Its protein product is CASSSRRNNEQFF.

This clonotype was observed many times. V is TRBV5-1 and J is TRBJ2-1; D unclear. Germline values: CDR1 SGHRS, CDR2 YFSETQ. The CDR3 is 15 residues long. V was cut by 4 bases and J by 4 bases, with 15 bases left in between. The CDR3 DNA reads as TGCGCCAGCAGCCAAACAGACTCGACGTACAATGAGCAGTTCTTC. Residues: CASSQTDSTYNEQFF. Drawing the rest from reference TRBV5-1 and TRBJ2-1, the complete variable domain is KAGVTQTPRYLIKTRGQQVTLSCSPISGHRSVSWYQQTPGQGLQFLFEYFSETQRNKGNFPGRFSGRQFSNSRSEMNVSTLELGDSALYLCASSQTDSTYNEQFFGPGTRLTVL.

This clonotype was seen at least ten times. J is TRBJ2-1 and V is TRBV5-1; 13 positions match TRBD2. The CDR3 contains 17 residues. V was clipped by 6 bases and J by 1 base; unmatched bases: 7. Germline lookup yields CDR1 SGHRS and CDR2 YFSETQ. The CDR3 DNA reads as TGCGCCAGCATACCGGGACTAGCGGGAAAGTCCTACAATGAGCAGTTCTTC. Its protein is CASIPGLAGKSYNEQFF.

This clonotype was detected many times. The V gene is TRBV20-1, the J gene TRBJ2-7; no definite D call. CDR3 length: 11 residues. The V end lost 6 bases, the J end lost 3 bases, and 9 bases lay between the germline ends. The germline V gene encodes CDR1 DFQATT and CDR2 SNEGSKA (reference sequence). CDR3 protein: CSAANSYEQYF. The CDR3 DNA is TGCAGTGCCGCAAACAGCTACGAGCAGTACTTC.

This clonotype has at least ten counts. V usage is TRBV12-3 or TRBV12-4 and J usage is TRBJ2-7; D not resolved. This CDR3 is 13 amino acids long. V shed 6 bases and J shed 3 bases, with 12 bases lying between them. This CDR3 is CASSSPQFYEQYF. The CDR3, as DNA: TGTGCCAGCAGCTCCCCCCAGTTCTACGAGCAGTACTTC.

This clonotype was seen at least ten times. The rearrangement links TRBV20-1 to TRBJ1-1; a weak D match, TRBD1 (6 bases). CDR3 size: 15 residues. Germline CDR1 reads DFQATT; CDR2 reads SNEGSKA (reference sequence). The V end was cut by 7 bases, the J end by 0 bases, with 18 bases between. CDR3 in DNA: TGCAGTGTAGGTCTTAGGGGGACAATGAACACTGAAGCTTTCTTT. It translates to CSVGLRGTMNTEAFF.

In nucleotides, the CDR3 is TGTGCCGCTGAACGGGGGCCTCAAGAGACCCAGTACTTC. It encodes CAAERGPQETQYF. The rearrangement uses TRBV7-9 and TRBJ2-5; D may be TRBD1 or TRBD2 (6 bases each). Germline lookup yields CDR1 SEHNR and CDR2 FQNEAQ (reference sequence). The CDR3 loop spans 13 amino acids. V shed 11 bases and J shed 2 bases, with 15 bases lying between them.

This clonotype was picked up many times. The genes are TRBV4-2 and TRBJ2-3; D is possibly TRBD1 (6 bases). The CDR3 totals 13 residues. V was clipped by 5 bases and J by 4 bases, with 10 bases between them. Germline V gene sequence: CDR1 LGHNA, CDR2 YNFKEQ. CDR3 nucleotide sequence: TGTGCCAGCAGCAACAGGGACCCAGATACGCAGTATTTT. Residues: CASSNRDPDTQYF.